Listed here is a single T cell receptor beta chain. The record originates from a study of blood T cell repertoires in COVID-19. About the research overall: The study drew acute and convalescent COVID-19 samples from the United States, Italy and Spain. Sources were T cells, B-cell-depleted T cells, or PBMCs; the material itself was cDNA or gDNA.

Source study methods: Nucleated cell counts were estimated from reference gene primer amplification. The method was immunoSEQ multiplex PCR; TCRdb's version includes in-frame clones alone and lacks a portion of them. V, J and clone size were drawn from that table, and D and trimming were deduced from the DNA. The sample yields approximately 330,000 clones, approximately 88% seen once. The CDR3 covers 13 residues. Trimming stripped 5 bases from V and 2 bases from J, with 10 bases between. In germline, CDR1 is SNHLY, CDR2 FYNNEI. V gene TRBV2 combines with J gene TRBJ2-7; D gene unclear. The sample comprised peripheral blood. This TCR came from a woman aged 45-60 years with active or convalescent COVID-19. CDR3 DNA: TGTGCCAGCAGTCTCATGGGCACCTACGAGCAGTACTTC. Protein product: CASSLMGTYEQYF.